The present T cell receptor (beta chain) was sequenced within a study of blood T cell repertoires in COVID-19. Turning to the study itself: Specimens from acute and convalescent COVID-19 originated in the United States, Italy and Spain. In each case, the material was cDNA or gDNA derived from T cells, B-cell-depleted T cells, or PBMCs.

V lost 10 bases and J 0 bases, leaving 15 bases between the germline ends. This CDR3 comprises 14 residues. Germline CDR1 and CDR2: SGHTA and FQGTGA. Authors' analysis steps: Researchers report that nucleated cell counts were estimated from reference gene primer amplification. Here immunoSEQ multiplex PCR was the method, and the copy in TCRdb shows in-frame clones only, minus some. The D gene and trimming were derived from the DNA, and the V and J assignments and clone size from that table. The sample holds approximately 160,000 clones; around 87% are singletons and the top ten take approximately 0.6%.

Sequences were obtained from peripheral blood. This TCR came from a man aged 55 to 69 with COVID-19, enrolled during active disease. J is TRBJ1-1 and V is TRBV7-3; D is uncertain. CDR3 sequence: CATRGGQLNTEAFF. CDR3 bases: TGTGCCACCCGTGGTGGGCAGCTGAACACTGAAGCTTTCTTT.